Each of the 3 T cell receptor beta chains below was sequenced from the same sample in a study of regulatory T cells in long-lasting Graves disease. The time point was: newly diagnosed GD, antithyroid drugs for less than 3 months. Researchers made the TCR library from RNA that was extracted from PBMCs. Sequencing libraries for TCR beta were prepared with iRepertoire HTBI primers and Arm-PCR of CDR3 regions. TCRdb re-called the multiplex PCR reads with MiXCR, one entry per CDR3 protein. The sample has a few hundred thousand distinct CDR3 sequences; roughly a fifth are singletons. The same sample was also studied in work on T cells in Graves' hyperthyroidism and ophthalmopathy.

The material was peripheral blood mononuclear cells (PBMCs), obtained at new diagnosis, from a patient treated with antithyroid drugs. The receptors shown here come from a woman aged 30 to 39 with Graves disease.

At least ten counts were recorded for this clonotype. CDR3 sequence (DNA): TGCGCCAGCAGCTTGGGTGGGAGGACCTCCTACAATGAGCAGTTCTTC. Amino acid sequence: CASSLGGRTSYNEQFF. This chain uses TRBV5-1 with TRBJ2-1; TRBD2 is a possible D gene (6 bases). The V end lost 0 bases, the J end lost 0 bases, and 10 bases lay between the germline ends. CDR3 length: 16 residues. Germline CDR1 SGHRS, CDR2 YFSETQ.

This clonotype was seen repeatedly, ten times or more. A much larger clone lies a single base off, so this may be a read error. V gene TRBV6-1 combines with J gene TRBJ1-6, with TRBD1 identical over 8 bases. Germline CDR1 is MNHNS and CDR2 is SASEGT. This CDR3 is 16 amino acids long. Trimming cost V 6 bases and J 0 bases; bases outside gene matches: 4. The CDR3 protein is CASRRTGSSYNSPLHF. For the CDR3, the DNA is TGTGCCAGCAGACGGACAGGGAGCTCCTATAATTCACCCCTCCACTTT.

Ten or more counts support this clonotype. J is TRBJ1-2 and V is TRBV20-1; D uncertain. The germline V gene encodes CDR1 DFQATT and CDR2 SNEGSKA (reference sequence). Between the trimmed V and J ends, which lost 1 base and 2 bases, there was a span of 14 bases. The CDR3 has 15 amino acids. The CDR3 nucleotides read TGCAGTGCTAGAGTGAGGAGTTCGGCAAACTATGGCTACACCTTC. It encodes CSARVRSSANYGYTF.